What follows is one T cell receptor beta chain and its context. Its matching antigen is unknown. The entry originates in a study of T cell responses to AZD1222 COVID-19 vaccine. Broader study findings: Donor demographics were predominantly white British with a female majority; clonal diversity may be underestimated.

TCRdb's table, derived via immunoSEQ multiplex PCR, lists solely in-frame clones and lacks some. This table holds around 140,000 clones, roughly nine tenths found once. Germline CDR1 SGHTA, CDR2 FQGNSA. With 0 bases removed from V and 2 bases from J, the gap between germline ends came to 5 bases. CDR3 length equals 14 residues. The V call is TRBV7-2, the J call TRBJ1-5; D may be TRBD1 (5 bases). The sequenced sample was peripheral blood, obtained 28 days after the second AZD1222 dose. This TCR was sampled from an adult who received the AZD1222 COVID-19 vaccine. The DNA for the CDR3 is TGTGCCAGCAGCTTAGCCAGGGGCAATCAGCCCCAGCATTTT. Translation gives CASSLARGNQPQHF.